The 21 T cell receptor beta chains reported below all come from one sample, sequenced in a study of T cell clonality in common variable immunodeficiency. Study-level results: Fewer deletions and N-nucleotide insertions were reportedly seen in common variable immunodeficiency TCR beta sequences.

Clones were read by immunoSEQ multiplex PCR, and TCRdb kept only the in-frame ones, dropping some. Sampling found about 42,000 clones, none seen once. Their cognate antigens are unknown. Sequences were obtained from peripheral blood mononuclear cells. The receptor set was obtained from a human donor with common variable immunodeficiency.

CDR3 in amino acids: CASSYLSRAGNEQFF. The DNA read from the CDR3 is TGTGCCAGCAGCTACCTTTCCAGGGCCGGAAATGAG. The chain is built from TRBV7-3 and TRBJ2-1, with a tentative D call TRBD1 (5 bases). The read falls 3 residues short of the CDR3 end, and the missing part is taken from the germline J gene. The V end lost 4 bases, the J end lost 7 bases, and 17 bases lay between the germline ends. The CDR3 extends over 15 amino acids. The germline V gene encodes CDR1 SGHTA and CDR2 FQGTGA.

This clone was seen only a few times. With the read ending 3 residues before the CDR3 end, the germline J gene is used to fill in that end. The rearrangement links TRBV30 to TRBJ2-7; D gene ambiguous. CDR3 size: 11 residues. Germline V gives CDR1 GTSNPN, CDR2 SVGIG (reference sequence). With 2 bases removed from V and 3 bases from J, the gap between germline ends came to 5 bases. CDR3: CAWSTGYEQYF. CDR3 DNA, as far as it was read: TGTGCCTGGAGTACTGGCTACGAG.

In its sample, this clone was seen a few times. The read ends 3 residues early relative to the CDR3; the germline J gene fills the gap. V usage is TRBV19 and J usage is TRBJ2-7, with 8 bases lining up with TRBD1. Per the germline V gene, CDR1 is LNHDA and CDR2 is SQIVND (reference sequence). J lost 1 base, V lost 7 bases, and 9 bases had no gene match. CDR3 length equals 15 residues. The CDR3 here is CASTPGTGWSYEQYF. The part of the CDR3 DNA that was read is TGTGCCAGTACCCCTGGGACAGGTTGGTCCTACGAG.

To note about this clone: The observed sequence ends 3 residues before the CDR3 terminus, with the missing tail filled in from the germline J gene. The chain is built from TRBV5-4 and TRBJ2-7; D might be TRBD1 (6 bases). The germline V and J ends were trimmed by 0 bases and 4 bases, with 11 bases remaining between them. From germline, CDR1 is SGHNT and CDR2 YYREEE (reference sequence). The CDR3 length is 14 residues. The CDR3 loop reads CASSLGAGAYEQYF. The sequenced part of the CDR3 DNA is TGTGCCAGCAGCTTGGGTGCAGGGGCGTACGAG.

Many counts were recorded for this clone. The read terminates 3 residues ahead of where the CDR3 ends, so the germline J gene completes it. This sequence joins TRBV6-2 or TRBV6-3 and TRBJ2-3; 8 bases are a match to TRBD2. Germline values: CDR1 MNHEY, CDR2 SVGEGT. The CDR3 has 16 amino acids. The J segment lost 1 base and the V segment lost 4 bases, leaving 7 bases of the junction unmatched. CDR3 DNA (partial): TGTGCCAGCAGTTTCCCCGGGGGGGCCGGCACAGATACG. It yields the protein CASSFPGGAGTDT. The CDR3 in full is CASSFPGGAGTDTQYF.

The table lists this clone with many counts. The read ends 3 residues before the CDR3 terminus; that terminus is restored from the germline J gene. The V call is TRBV29-1, the J call TRBJ2-5; 11 positions agree with TRBD2. V gave up 6 bases and J gave up 2 bases; unmatched junction bases: 5. Germline V gene lookup returns CDR1 SQVTM and CDR2 ANQGSEA. The length of the CDR3 is 14 residues. CDR3 bases read: TGCAGCGTCGCCACTAGCGGGGGTCAAGAGACC. Translating gives CSVATSGGQET. The full CDR3 reads CSVATSGGQETQYF.

This clone has at least ten counts. The read gets to within 3 residues of the CDR3 end, and the germline J gene fills in the rest. This chain joins TRBV2 and TRBJ1-1, with D maybe TRBD1 (6 bases). CDR3 length: 14 amino acids. CDR1 and CDR2 (germline): SNHLY, FYNNEI. V was cut by 4 bases and J by 3 bases, with 12 bases left in between. This chain's CDR3 is CASSAGQYDTEAFF. The part of the CDR3 DNA that was read is TGTGCCAGCAGTGCTGGACAGTACGACACTGAA.

This clone was observed many times. The read falls 3 residues short of the CDR3 end, and the missing part is taken from the germline J gene. The gene calls are TRBV18 and TRBJ2-2; D gene uncertain. CDR1 and CDR2 (germline): KGHSH, LQKENI. The V gene lost 3 bases and the J gene lost 6 bases, with 5 bases spanning the gap. CDR3 length: 12 residues. Incomplete CDR3 DNA: TGTGCCAGCTCACCTCTCGCCGGGGAG. It encodes CASSPLAGE. The CDR3, in full, reads CASSPLAGELFF.

There are a few counts of this clone. The read ends 3 residues early relative to the CDR3; the germline J gene fills the gap. The V call is TRBV20-1, the J call TRBJ2-1; TRBD1 might be the D (6 bases). Germline loops: CDR1 DFQATT, CDR2 SNEGSKA (reference sequence). The CDR3 is 16 residues long. Between the trimmed V and J ends, which lost 0 bases and 3 bases, there was a span of 15 bases. Incomplete CDR3 DNA: TGCAGTGCTAGAGATCCAGGGGACCATCGCTACAATGAG. This gives the protein CSARDPGDHRYNE. The full CDR3 is CSARDPGDHRYNEQFF.

This clone was found many times. The covered CDR3 bases are TGTGCCTGGGGAGGGCTAGCGGGAGGTCGGAGCGGGGAG. Its translation is CAWGGLAGGRSGE. The whole CDR3 is CAWGGLAGGRSGELFF. V usage is TRBV30 and J usage is TRBJ2-2, with 11 bases identical to TRBD2. The sequenced fragment ends 3 residues before the CDR3 boundary, so the rest is inferred from the germline J gene. CDR1 is GTSNPN, CDR2 SVGIG, per germline (reference sequence). V trimming: 5 bases; J trimming: 7 bases; junction bases outside the gene matches: 12. The CDR3 length is 16 residues.

This clone came up a few times. Coverage ceases 3 residues before the CDR3 finishes, and the germline J gene fills in the end. This rearrangement joins TRBV18 to TRBJ2-2; D may be TRBD2 (6 bases). Germline CDR1 reads KGHSH; CDR2 reads LQKENI. This CDR3 region has 15 residues. With 0 bases removed from V and 3 bases from J, the gap between germline ends came to 8 bases. CDR3 DNA, as far as it was read: TGTGCCAGCTCACCACCCCTAGCGTACACCGGGGAG. Its translation: CASSPPLAYTGE. The whole CDR3 protein is CASSPPLAYTGELFF.

This clone has a count of ten or more. The read finishes 3 residues shy of the CDR3 end, and the germline J gene is used to complete it. The chain has TRBV30 and TRBJ2-2, with a possible D match to TRBD2 (5 bases). Germline V gene sequence: CDR1 GTSNPN, CDR2 SVGIG (reference sequence). Deletions cut 5 bases from V and 0 bases from J, with 16 bases between. The CDR3 runs 16 residues. This chain's CDR3 is CAWDELGSSNTGELFF. CDR3 bases read: TGTGCCTGGGACGAACTAGGGAGCTCGAACACCGGGGAG.

Points on this clone: The read falls 3 residues short of the CDR3 end, and the missing part is taken from the germline J gene. The sample carries other DNA sequences with the same CDR3. This chain joins TRBV5-1 and TRBJ2-1; D is undetermined. The germline V gene encodes CDR1 SGHRS and CDR2 YFSETQ. The CDR3 sequence is 13 residues long. V lost 2 bases and J lost 4, with 7 bases in between. The CDR3 here is CASSFSPYNEQFF. Incomplete CDR3 DNA: TGCGCCAGCAGCTTTTCTCCTTACAATGAG.

This clone occurred a few times. The sequenced fragment ends 3 residues before the CDR3 boundary, so the rest is inferred from the germline J gene. The gene calls are TRBV7-3 and TRBJ1-1; possible D gene TRBD1, 6 bases. Germline V gives CDR1 SGHTA, CDR2 FQGTGA. Trimming pared 5 bases from V and 1 base from J, leaving 17 bases between. The CDR3 loop spans 16 amino acids. CDR3 amino acids: CASSLMGPGANTEAFF. The part of the CDR3 DNA that was read is TGTGCCAGCAGCCTAATGGGTCCAGGGGCGAACACTGAA.

Comments on this clone: The read stops 3 residues short of the end of the CDR3; the missing end is completed from the germline J gene. V usage is TRBV6-1 and J usage is TRBJ1-5; 7 bases are shared with TRBD1. Germline CDR1 reads MNHNS; CDR2 reads SASEGT. The CDR3 contains 16 residues. The V segment lost 2 bases and the J segment 4 bases; nucleotides outside the gene matches: 8. CDR3 amino acids: CASSESGRGWNQPQHF. The part of the CDR3 DNA that was read is TGTGCCAGCAGTGAATCAGGCAGGGGGTGGAATCAGCCC.

As to this clone: Germline and junction disagree at one end, which may indicate a read error. The read is 3 residues too short to cover the CDR3 end, so that end is filled in from the germline J gene. V and J are TRBV7-7 and TRBJ2-2; 8 bases match TRBD2. Germline CDR1 and CDR2: SSHAT and FNYEAQ (reference sequence). This CDR3 has 16 amino acids. The covered CDR3 bases are TGTGCTAGCAGCTTAGATAGCGGCGGGGGGACCGGGGAG. Protein: CASSLDSGGGTGE. The CDR3 as a whole reads CASSLDSGGGTGELFF.

This clone was counted between two and nine times. The CDR3 extends 3 residues past the end of the read, so its final part is completed from the germline J gene. The chain recombines TRBV20-1 with TRBJ1-2; 8 bases agree with TRBD1. V lost 6 bases to trimming and J lost 3 bases; unmatched junction nucleotides: 3. Germline lookup yields CDR1 DFQATT and CDR2 SNEGSKA (reference sequence). The CDR3 covers 12 residues. The sequenced part of the CDR3 DNA is TGCAGTGCCTTACAGGGGGACTATGGC. Its translation: CSALQGDYG. The whole CDR3 protein reads CSALQGDYGYTF.

This clone appeared many times. Read sequence stops 3 residues before the CDR3 end, and the germline J gene provides the missing end. The gene calls are TRBV2 and TRBJ1-5, with TRBD1 matching over 9 bases. Germline CDR1 and CDR2: SNHLY and FYNNEI. V was clipped by 4 bases and J by 6 bases; unmatched bases: 7. The CDR3 has 15 amino acids. CDR3 sequence: CASSGDRVVSQPQHF. The part of the CDR3 DNA that was read is TGTGCCAGCAGTGGGGACAGGGTGGTTAGTCAGCCC.

This clone was counted a few times. The CDR3 end falls 3 residues outside the read, so it is completed with the germline J gene. V gene TRBV7-2 combines with J gene TRBJ1-6, with a weak D call TRBD1 (6 bases). V dropped 5 bases and J dropped 5 bases, with 10 bases sitting between them. Germline loops: CDR1 SGHTA, CDR2 FQGNSA. The CDR3 is 14 residues long. CDR3 loop: CASSPQGDNSPLHF. The DNA read from the CDR3 is TGTGCCAGCAGCCCACAGGGTGATAATTCACCC. Looking up the rest from reference TRBV7-2 and TRBJ1-6 gives the full variable domain: GAGVSQSPSNKVTEKGKDVELRCDPISGHTALYWYRQSLGQGLEFLIYFQGNSAPDKSGLPSDRFSAERTGGSVSTLTIQRTQQEDSAVYLCASSPQGDNSPLHFGNGTRLTVT.

About this clone: The read ends 3 residues shy of where the CDR3 ends; the end is completed using the germline J gene. The chain carries TRBV30 and TRBJ1-6, with D possibly TRBD1 on 5 matching bases. The CDR3 totals 14 residues. V was cut by 2 bases and J by 12 bases, with 17 bases left in between. Germline V CDR1 and CDR2: GTSNPN, SVGIG (reference sequence). CDR3 sequence reads: CAWSSTGGLVPLHF. CDR3 bases read: TGTGCCTGGAGTTCCACAGGCGGATTGGTACCC.

This clone turned up a few times. CDR3 loop: CASSYDRGETQYF. The CDR3 DNA, read in part, is TGTGCCAGCAGCTATGACAGGGGGGAGACC. The genes are TRBV13 and TRBJ2-5; TRBD1 matches at 9 bases. Sequencing ends 3 residues short of the CDR3 end; the germline J gene provides the rest. CDR1 is PRHDT and CDR2 is FYEKMQ in the germline V gene (reference sequence). There are 13 residues in the CDR3. V was clipped by 4 bases and J by 5 bases; unmatched bases: 2.